The T cell receptor beta chain under discussion was sequenced for a study of T cells in localized non-small cell lung cancer (dated by TCRdb to about 2020). With respect to the entire study: The study examined T cell repertoires in a few hundred patients with early-stage NSCLC and compared tumors with uninvolved tumor-adjacent lungs. All 250 or so NSCLC patients in the cohort were treatment-naive and had localized lung tumors that were resected. NSCLC patients had a mean age of roughly 66 years, and around 130 were male and about 98 female. Results and caveats for the whole study, not just this receptor: Uninvolved tumor-adjacent lung showed the highest T cell clonality, higher than tumor, which suggests more focused antigenic responses in the adjacent lung. Higher T cell density in blood was associated with longer overall survival, whereas higher clonality in adjacent lung was associated with shorter survival. A median of roughly 60 of the top 100 tumor clones were detected in paired uninvolved adjacent lung, and 28 of these tumor clones were also found among the top 100 clones of the paired uninvolved adjacent lung. Because the study design was exploratory, TCR variables were selected using unadjusted p-values without false-discovery rate correction. Because multi-region tumor sequencing was not performed, intratumor heterogeneity could not be ruled out.

TCR beta CDR3 regions were sequenced from DNA using the immunoSEQ Assay. The original methods were these. T cell density was computed as TCR beta template counts normalized to usable DNA estimated by amplifying housekeeping genes. Using the preseqR package, richness was estimated by extrapolating to 120,000 templates for tissue samples and 400,000 templates for PBMC samples. Clonality was defined as one minus Pielou's evenness. To identify tissue-enriched TCRs, differential abundance testing was run on productive amino-acid clonotypes with a minimum total count of 5 and an alpha of 0.1. The Jaccard Index and the Morisita Overlap Index were used to quantify repertoire overlap between compartments. GLIPH grouped TCR beta CDR3s together with public tetramer-defined viral CDR3s, and a viral motif had to include at least three viral sequences and show V-gene enrichment. TCRdb holds this immuneACCESS table with in-frame rearrangements only. Some clones are missing; in checked studies, unresolved V genes explain under half, and the rest has no known cause. V and J calls plus clone size are reproduced from that table; the DNA served to infer D and trimming. This sample comprises tens of thousands of clones, around nine tenths of them detected only once. Of the sample, 22% falls within the top ten clones.

The CDR3 measures 15 amino acids from cysteine to phenylalanine. The entry retains the CDR3 DNA only, 45 bases that are in frame from base 1. Trimming at the junction amounts to 4 bases on V and 2 bases on J, and the germline ends lie 12 bases apart. CDR1 and CDR2, looked up from the germline V gene, are LGHNA and YNFKEQ. For this clone: The antigen it recognizes is unknown. No much larger clone exists at a distance of one base, and base qualities are not known.

At diagnosis, tumor, uninvolved tumor-adjacent lung and peripheral blood were collected and then preserved as a mix of FFPE and fresh-frozen material. Blood samples were analyzed as peripheral blood mononuclear cells for TCR repertoire profiling. This material consisted of peripheral blood, taken before any cancer treatment. The chain links TRBV4-2 with TRBJ2-1; the D gene is not confidently resolved. The clonotype originates from a man between 40 and 75 years old with stage I squamous cell lung carcinoma. The sequence in DNA is TGTGCCAGCAGCCGCCGAGCTAGGCCCTACAATGAGCAGTTCTTC. Protein translation: CASSRRARPYNEQFF.